Below are 32 T cell receptor beta chains sequenced from a single sample in a study of vaccination effects on CD4 cells after COVID-19. No antigen is known for these receptors. Only in-frame clones appear in the TCRdb table, and some are missing; sequencing was by immunoSEQ multiplex PCR. The sample lists 27,000 or so clones, under 75% occurring once. With the ViraFEST assay, the study expanded antigen-specific CD4+ T cells using viral peptide pools, then sequenced them. Following culture for about ten days, CD4+ T cells were isolated. People in the vaccine group had not been infected with SARS-CoV-2 before, and their nucleocapsid antibodies were negative. The sequencing used CD4+ T cells from PBMCs cultured with SARS-CoV-2 spike peptides, collected before COVID-19 vaccination. Every receptor here comes from a human donor who received a COVID-19 vaccine.

The gene calls are TRBV5-1 and TRBJ2-3, with D perhaps TRBD2 (5 bases). The CDR3 consists of 15 residues. Germline-derived CDR1 and CDR2 are SGHRS and YFSETQ. Trimming left V 3 bases short and J 2 bases short, with 13 bases between. CDR3 sequence: CASSYQVGDTDTQYF. CDR3 DNA sequence: TGCGCCAGCAGCTATCAGGTCGGGGACACAGATACGCAGTATTTT. The complete variable domain, with remaining parts taken from reference TRBV5-1 and TRBJ2-3, reads KAGVTQTPRYLIKTRGQQVTLSCSPISGHRSVSWYQQTPGQGLQFLFEYFSETQRNKGNFPGRFSGRQFSNSRSEMNVSTLELGDSALYLCASSYQVGDTDTQYFGPGTRLTVL.

The CDR3 reads CASSLEAGLALTQYF. CDR3 DNA: TGTGCCAGCAGCCTCGAAGCGGGTCTGGCTTTGACGCAGTATTTT. V gene TRBV3-1 (or the pseudogene TRBV3-2) combines with J gene TRBJ2-3; D possibly corresponds to TRBD2 (6 bases). Germline loops: CDR1 LGHDT, CDR2 YNNKEL (reference sequence). The germline V and J ends were trimmed by 4 bases and 9 bases, with 20 bases remaining between them. This CDR3 is 15 amino acids long.

The J gene is TRBJ2-2, the V gene TRBV5-1; maybe TRBD1 (5 bases). The V end lost 5 bases, the J end lost 5 bases, and 13 bases lay between the germline ends. From germline, CDR1 is SGHRS and CDR2 YFSETQ. CDR3 length: 14 residues. The CDR3 protein is CASSENAGTGELFF. The DNA of the CDR3 is TGCGCCAGCAGTGAGAATGCAGGGACCGGGGAGCTGTTTTTT.

V is TRBV2 and J is TRBJ2-5, with 12 bases identical to TRBD2. The CDR3 contains 15 residues. Germline CDR1 SNHLY, CDR2 FYNNEI. V gave up 5 bases and J gave up 7 bases; unmatched junction bases: 8. The CDR3 coding sequence is TGTGCCAGCAGTTCTACTAGCGGGGGGTCAGGGACCCAGTACTTC. Translated: CASSSTSGGSGTQYF.

This chain links TRBV5-4 with TRBJ2-7, with 8 bases that match TRBD2. The J segment lost 4 bases and the V segment lost 7 bases, leaving 10 bases of the junction unmatched. The CDR3 contains 14 residues. Germline V gene sequence: CDR1 SGHNT, CDR2 YYREEE (reference sequence). The CDR3 region is CASSGRATVYEQYF. CDR3 nucleotide sequence: TGTGCCAGCTCCGGGAGGGCCACAGTTTACGAGCAGTACTTC.

J is TRBJ1-5 and V is TRBV19; D is unclear. Trimming stripped 7 bases from V and 0 bases from J, with 13 bases between. The CDR3 runs 15 residues. Germline lookup yields CDR1 LNHDA and CDR2 SQIVND (reference sequence). CDR3 sequence: CASTAQANSNQPQHF. The DNA of the CDR3 is TGTGCCAGTACTGCCCAAGCAAATAGCAATCAGCCCCAGCATTTT. Filled out from reference TRBV19 and TRBJ1-5, the complete variable domain reads DGGITQSPKYLFRKEGQNVTLSCEQNLNHDAMYWYRQDPGQGLRLIYYSQIVNDFQKGDIAEGYSVSREKKESFPLTVTSAQKNPTAFYLCASTAQANSNQPQHFGDGTRLSIL.

This sequence joins TRBV2 and TRBJ2-2; the D gene is possibly TRBD2 (5 bases). V shed 6 bases and J shed 6 bases, with 11 bases lying between them. This CDR3 has 13 amino acids. CDR1 SNHLY and CDR2 FYNNEI come from the germline V gene. The CDR3 DNA reads as TGTGCCAGCAGAAGACTATCCCCCGGGGAGCTGTTTTTT. Its protein product is CASRRLSPGELFF.

The chain employs TRBV27 and TRBJ1-6, with 7 nucleotides matching TRBD1. This CDR3 contains 15 residues. The V gene end was trimmed by 5 bases and the J gene end by 7 bases; junction bases not matched to a gene: 8. Germline-derived CDR1 and CDR2 are MNHEY and SMNVEV (reference sequence). This CDR3 reads CASSPRQGFNSPLHF. The CDR3 DNA reads TGTGCCAGCAGTCCGAGACAGGGCTTCAATTCACCCCTCCACTTT.

The V gene is TRBV10-3, the J gene TRBJ1-2; TRBD1 is a possible D gene (5 bases). Trimming pared 4 bases from V and 3 bases from J, leaving 9 bases between. The germline V gene encodes CDR1 ENHRY and CDR2 SYGVKD. The CDR3 runs 13 residues. CDR3 DNA sequence: TGTGCCATCAGTGGGGGACGGTACTATGGCTACACCTTC. Translating gives CAISGGRYYGYTF.

The rearrangement uses TRBV5-4 and TRBJ2-5; no clear D gene. Trimming removed 0 bases from V and 5 bases from J, with 8 bases in between. The CDR3 has 13 residues. From germline, CDR1 is SGHNT and CDR2 YYREEE (reference sequence). CDR3 protein: CASSLAVWETQYF. CDR3 in DNA: TGTGCCAGCAGCTTGGCGGTTTGGGAGACCCAGTACTTC.

The V and J genes are TRBV5-6 and TRBJ2-3; no firm D call. Germline loops: CDR1 SGHDT, CDR2 YYEEEE. This CDR3 region has 14 residues. The germline V and J ends were trimmed by 3 bases and 1 base, with 9 bases remaining between them. The CDR3 sequence: CASSYIGRTDTQYF. DNA for the CDR3: TGTGCCAGCAGCTACATTGGTCGCACAGATACGCAGTATTTT.

The genes are TRBV6-5 and TRBJ2-7, with unresolved D. This CDR3 has 13 residues. V gave up 6 bases and J gave up 0 bases, with 9 bases separating them. Germline loops: CDR1 MNHEY, CDR2 SVGAGI. The CDR3 protein is CASRPGSSYEQYF. Written as DNA, the CDR3 is TGTGCCAGCAGGCCCGGGTCCTCCTACGAGCAGTACTTC.

The chain couples TRBV10-3 to TRBJ2-5; D gene unclear. CDR1 and CDR2 from the germline V gene are ENHRY and SYGVKD. V was clipped by 10 bases and J by 2 bases, with 14 bases between them. The CDR3 runs 13 residues. DNA of the CDR3: TGTGCCAGCAATGGCCAACCACAAGAGACCCAGTACTTC. Translation: CASNGQPQETQYF.

This chain connects TRBV10-2 to TRBJ2-4; the D is unclear. The length of the CDR3 is 11 residues. Between the trimmed V and J ends, which lost 2 bases and 6 bases, there was a span of 2 bases. Germline V gene sequence: CDR1 WSHSY, CDR2 SAAADI. Here the CDR3 reads CASSEGNIQYF. The CDR3 DNA reads TGCGCCAGCAGTGAGGGAAACATTCAGTACTTC.

The V call is TRBV30, the J call TRBJ2-5; the D is unclear. The CDR3 sequence is 11 residues long. Germline V gives CDR1 GTSNPN, CDR2 SVGIG (reference sequence). V shed 1 base and J shed 2 bases, with 2 bases lying between them. CDR3 amino acids: CAWSGQETQYF. The DNA for the CDR3 is TGTGCCTGGAGTGGTCAAGAGACCCAGTACTTC.

This chain links TRBV5-6 with TRBJ1-3, with TRBD1 as a possible D gene (5 bases). V gave up 3 bases and J gave up 1 base, with 11 bases separating them. CDR3 length: 15 residues. From germline, CDR1 is SGHDT and CDR2 YYEEEE. The DNA of the CDR3 is TGTGCCAGCAGCTCACCGACAGCATCTGGAAACACCATATATTTT. Its protein is CASSSPTASGNTIYF.

This chain uses TRBV29-1 with TRBJ2-7, with D possibly TRBD1 on 7 matching bases. CDR1 and CDR2 (germline): SQVTM, ANQGSEA. There are 14 residues in the CDR3. V dropped 6 bases and J dropped 3 bases, with 18 bases sitting between them. Here the CDR3 reads CSVRGRQGVYEQYF. The DNA for the CDR3 is TGCAGCGTGAGGGGGAGGCAGGGGGTCTACGAGCAGTACTTC.

CDR3 sequence reads: CASSTRARETQYF. In DNA, the CDR3 is TGTGCCAGCAGTACAAGGGCCCGAGAGACCCAGTACTTC. V is TRBV27 and J is TRBJ2-5; the D is unclear. Germline V CDR1 and CDR2: MNHEY, SMNVEV (reference sequence). Between the trimmed V and J ends, which lost 5 bases and 4 bases, there was a span of 11 bases. The CDR3 is 13 residues long.

This clone was found once. Other DNA sequences in this sample translate to the same CDR3. V usage is TRBV19 and J usage is TRBJ1-5; possible D gene TRBD1, 5 bases. The V end lost 6 bases, the J end lost 4 bases, and 13 bases lay between the germline ends. This CDR3 is 14 amino acids long. Germline-derived CDR1 and CDR2 are LNHDA and SQIVND (reference sequence). The CDR3 protein is CASRSRDPNQPQHF. The CDR3 DNA is TGTGCCAGTAGGAGCCGGGACCCTAATCAGCCCCAGCATTTT.

This rearrangement joins TRBV5-1 to TRBJ2-3, with D hard to call. Looked up from germline, CDR1 is SGHRS and CDR2 is YFSETQ. V was cut by 6 bases and J by 4 bases, with 18 bases left in between. The CDR3 has 15 residues. The DNA of the CDR3 is TGCGCCAGCAACTTAAATACCTATGCAGCAGATACGCAGTATTTT. Protein: CASNLNTYAADTQYF.

The rearrangement links TRBV5-1 to TRBJ2-5, with TRBD1 identical over 7 bases. This CDR3 has 15 residues. Per germline, CDR1 SGHRS and CDR2 YFSETQ. The V segment lost 0 bases and the J segment 1 base; nucleotides outside the gene matches: 3. The CDR3 here is CASSLGRTGQETQYF. CDR3 DNA: TGCGCCAGCAGCTTGGGGAGGACAGGCCAAGAGACCCAGTACTTC.

This rearrangement joins TRBV6-5 to TRBJ1-5, with 12 bases identical to TRBD1. This CDR3 comprises 14 residues. The V gene end was trimmed by 7 bases and the J gene end by 7 bases; junction bases not matched to a gene: 5. Germline V lookup: CDR1 MNHEY, CDR2 SVGAGI. CDR3 loop: CASMGQGARQPQHF. CDR3 DNA: TGTGCCAGCATGGGACAGGGGGCACGGCAGCCCCAGCATTTT.

This chain connects TRBV6-5 to TRBJ1-1; a possible D gene is TRBD1 (5 bases). The germline V gene has CDR1 MNHEY and CDR2 SVGAGI. The V end was cut by 8 bases, the J end by 6 bases, with 22 bases between. This CDR3 has 15 residues. The CDR3 here is CASSNYAGGGSEAFF. The CDR3 DNA sequence: TGTGCCAGCTCGAATTATGCGGGGGGAGGATCTGAAGCTTTCTTT.

This clone was recorded once. The CDR3 bases are TGTGCCAGCAGTTACGGAGGGGGGGCTTTCTTT. Protein sequence: CASSYGGGAFF. The gene calls are TRBV6-5 and TRBJ1-1; possibly TRBD1 for D (6 bases). Germline V lookup: CDR1 MNHEY, CDR2 SVGAGI. Trimming took off 2 bases at V and 11 bases at J, with 9 bases between the two ends. The CDR3 extends over 11 amino acids.

The V and J genes are TRBV4-1 and TRBJ2-2; D ambiguous. This CDR3 spans 17 amino acids. From germline, CDR1 is MGHRA and CDR2 YSYEKL. V lost 1 base and J 1 base, leaving 13 bases between the germline ends. The CDR3 is CASSQGARLLNTGELFF. The DNA for the CDR3 is TGCGCCAGCAGCCAAGGGGCACGGCTTTTGAACACCGGGGAGCTGTTTTTT.

This sequence joins TRBV18 and TRBJ2-1; 10 positions match TRBD2. This CDR3 is 16 amino acids long. J gave up 8 bases and V 3 bases, and 10 bases lay outside the gene matches. Germline V CDR1 and CDR2: KGHSH, LQKENI. The CDR3 DNA follows: TGTGCCAGCTCACCTATTTTCAGCGGGGGGGCAGATGAGCAGTTCTTC. This sequence encodes CASSPIFSGGADEQFF.

This clone was picked up one time. The chain employs TRBV27 and TRBJ2-5, with 9 bases fitting TRBD1. CDR3 length equals 15 residues. Unmatched junction bases numbered 7, after V lost 3 bases and J lost 5 bases. CDR1 and CDR2 from the germline V gene are MNHEY and SMNVEV (reference sequence). Here the CDR3 reads CASSFGQGMGETQYF. CDR3 sequence (DNA): TGTGCCAGCAGTTTCGGACAGGGGATGGGGGAGACCCAGTACTTC.

J is TRBJ1-1 and V is TRBV7-2, with D possibly being TRBD1 (6 bases). Trimming took off 5 bases at V and 4 bases at J, with 11 bases between the two ends. The CDR3 is 13 amino acids. The germline gives CDR1 SGHTA, CDR2 FQGNSA. For the CDR3, the DNA is TGTGCCAGCAGCCGTGGGACAACCACTGAAGCTTTCTTT. Translated: CASSRGTTTEAFF.

The chain links TRBV6-4 to TRBJ2-1, with TRBD2 matching over 16 bases. The V and J ends lost 2 bases and 7 bases, in that order; junction bases with no gene match: 2. The length of the CDR3 is 16 residues. Germline lookup yields CDR1 MRHNA and CDR2 SNTAGT. The DNA for the CDR3 is TGTGCCAGCAGTGACGAGGGACTAGCGGGAGGGAATGAGCAGTTCTTC. Residues: CASSDEGLAGGNEQFF.

J is TRBJ1-6 and V is TRBV18; possibly TRBD1 for D (5 bases). V lost 6 bases to trimming and J lost 15 bases, with 12 bases between them. CDR3 length: 11 residues. The germline V gene encodes CDR1 KGHSH and CDR2 LQKENI. DNA of the CDR3: TGTGCCAGCTCGGAGGGGCTGGGCCTCCACTTT. It specifies CASSEGLGLHF.

The chain employs TRBV18 and TRBJ1-4, with TRBD1 matching over 7 bases. V gave up 4 bases and J gave up 5 bases; unmatched junction bases: 7. This CDR3 contains 15 residues. Germline V gene data show CDR1 as KGHSH and CDR2 as LQKENI. The DNA of the CDR3 is TGTGCCAGCTCACGAGACAGGGCCCGCAATGAAAAACTGTTTTTT. Amino acid sequence: CASSRDRARNEKLFF.

The chain has TRBV6-1 and TRBJ2-1, with D unresolved. From germline, CDR1 is MNHNS and CDR2 SASEGT. Deletions cut 4 bases from V and 0 bases from J, with 22 bases between. This CDR3 has 19 residues. CDR3 in DNA: TGTGCCAGCAGTGGCCAGCGAATACTGGAGCGTAGCTCCTACAATGAGCAGTTCTTC. Translation gives CASSGQRILERSSYNEQFF.